A single sample gave rise to the 30 T cell receptor beta chains below, sequenced in a study of T cell changes during pregnancy in multiple sclerosis. Sequencing used immunoSEQ multiplex PCR; TCRdb keeps in-frame clones, though not all of them. The data hold some 44,000 clones, with roughly nine tenths observed a single time. Sequenced here: CD4+ T cells from peripheral blood mononuclear cells, sampled after pregnancy. The receptors stem from a female donor with multiple sclerosis, enrolled in a pregnancy study.

The chain couples TRBV7-2 to TRBJ1-4; 10 positions agree with TRBD1. Germline V gives CDR1 SGHTA, CDR2 FQGNSA. The CDR3 extends over 15 amino acids. Germline trimming cut 2 bases from V and 7 bases from J; bases unmatched to any gene: 4. As DNA, the CDR3 is TGTGCCAGCAGCTTAATGGGACAGGGGCTTGAAAAACTGTTTTTT. This translates into CASSLMGQGLEKLFF.

In this sample, this clone turned up a few times. The chain uses TRBV5-8 and TRBJ2-7, with D possibly matching TRBD2 (5 bases). V was trimmed by 5 bases and J by 3 bases, leaving 9 bases between them. Germline V lookup: CDR1 SGHTS, CDR2 YDEGEE. This CDR3 spans 12 amino acids. In nucleotides, the CDR3 is TGTGCCAGCAGATCAGGAGGCTACGAGCAGTACTTC. The encoded protein is CASRSGGYEQYF.

This chain links TRBV7-9 with TRBJ2-3; TRBD2 is a possible D gene (6 bases). Germline-derived CDR1 and CDR2 are SEHNR and FQNEAQ (reference sequence). V dropped 4 bases and J dropped 2 bases, with 16 bases sitting between them. The length of the CDR3 is 16 residues. CDR3 bases: TGTGCCAGCAGCTCGGGACTCCCCCTTGACACAGATACGCAGTATTTT. This sequence encodes CASSSGLPLDTDTQYF.

V usage is TRBV7-8 and J usage is TRBJ1-5; D remains unclear. V was cut by 6 bases and J by 11 bases, with 17 bases left in between. The CDR3 is 13 amino acids. Per the germline V gene, CDR1 is SGHVS and CDR2 is FQNEAQ. The CDR3 spells CASRTHSNQAQHF. The CDR3 nucleotides read TGTGCCAGCAGGACACATTCTAATCAAGCCCAGCATTTT.

The chain carries TRBV9 and TRBJ2-3, with 8 bases identical to TRBD1. Germline CDR1 is SGDLS and CDR2 is YYNGEE. The CDR3 sequence is 15 residues long. The junction had 6 bases not matched to a gene; V was cut back by 3 bases and J by 3 bases. CDR3 sequence: CASSALQGATDTQYF. The DNA for the CDR3 is TGTGCCAGCAGCGCGCTTCAGGGGGCAACAGATACGCAGTATTTT. Full variable domain (missing parts from reference TRBV9 and TRBJ2-3): DSGVTQTPKHLITATGQRVTLRCSPRSGDLSVYWYQQSLDQGLQFLIQYYNGEERAKGNILERFSAQQFPDLHSELNLSSLELGDSALYFCASSALQGATDTQYFGPGTRLTVL.

The chain recombines TRBV10-3 with TRBJ2-5; D may be TRBD2 (6 bases). V gave up 6 bases and J gave up 1 base, with 9 bases separating them. CDR1 and CDR2 (germline): ENHRY, SYGVKD. The CDR3 runs 13 residues. The CDR3 loop reads CAISRGIQETQYF. DNA of the CDR3: TGTGCCATCAGCCGGGGGATCCAAGAGACCCAGTACTTC.

The chain has TRBV28 and TRBJ2-7; 8 nucleotides align to TRBD1. This CDR3 is 15 amino acids long. Germline CDR1 and CDR2: MDHEN and SYDVKM. Trimming took 2 bases from V and 5 from J; bases not matched to a gene: 8. CDR3 loop: CASSLVSRGLDEQYF. The CDR3 DNA is TGTGCCAGCAGTTTAGTGTCCAGGGGGCTCGACGAGCAGTACTTC.

V gene TRBV5-1 combines with J gene TRBJ2-1; TRBD2 matches at 15 bases. CDR1 is SGHRS, CDR2 YFSETQ, per germline. Trimming took 5 bases from V and 4 from J; bases not matched to a gene: 7. There are 17 residues in the CDR3. The CDR3 DNA reads TGCGCCAGCAGGACTGGACTAGCGGGGGGGCTATACAATGAGCAGTTCTTC. Encoded protein: CASRTGLAGGLYNEQFF.

V and J are TRBV6-5 and TRBJ2-1; the D gene is possibly TRBD1 (6 bases). V was trimmed by 10 bases and J by 6 bases, leaving 16 bases between them. Germline loops: CDR1 MNHEY, CDR2 SVGAGI. CDR3 length: 13 amino acids. CDR3 sequence (DNA): TGTGCCACCGGGGACAACCTTGGCAATGAGCAGTTCTTC. The encoded protein is CATGDNLGNEQFF.

V gene TRBV7-9 combines with J gene TRBJ2-5; a possible D gene is TRBD1 (5 bases). The germline V and J ends were trimmed by 5 bases and 5 bases, with 15 bases remaining between them. Germline V gene lookup returns CDR1 SEHNR and CDR2 FQNEAQ (reference sequence). This CDR3 contains 14 residues. CDR3 sequence (DNA): TGTGCCAGCAGCCACCCTACGGCAGGGGAGACCCAGTACTTC. Translation: CASSHPTAGETQYF.

The rearrangement uses TRBV29-1 and TRBJ2-7; D is unclear. V lost 1 base, J lost 3 bases, and 16 bases lay in between. This CDR3 has 15 amino acids. The germline V gene has CDR1 SQVTM and CDR2 ANQGSEA. This CDR3 is CSVEGKRSTGYEQYF. CDR3 sequence (DNA): TGCAGCGTTGAAGGGAAGAGGTCCACTGGCTACGAGCAGTACTTC.

V usage is TRBV4-1 and J usage is TRBJ2-1; TRBD2 aligns across 12 bases. After removal of 6 bases from V and 6 bases from J, the junction contained 6 bases not matched to a gene. Germline V gene lookup returns CDR1 MGHRA and CDR2 YSYEKL. The CDR3 length is 15 residues. For the CDR3, the DNA is TGCGCCAGCAGACCGGGACTAGCGGGTTCCAATGAGCAGTTCTTC. Translated: CASRPGLAGSNEQFF.

This rearrangement joins TRBV2 to TRBJ2-6; 8 bases agree with TRBD1. Trimming took 8 bases from V and 3 from J; bases not matched to a gene: 9. Germline values: CDR1 SNHLY, CDR2 FYNNEI. The CDR3 is 16 residues long. CDR3 loop: CASGAGGLSGANVLTF. The CDR3 region has the DNA TGTGCCAGCGGGGCAGGGGGCTTGAGTGGGGCCAACGTCCTGACTTTC.

This clone was recorded once. V gene TRBV12-1 combines with J gene TRBJ1-1. TRBV12-1 is reported as a pseudogene. The CDR3 runs to 16 residues. CDR3 in amino acids: CASSFARHLLNTEAFF. The CDR3 DNA sequence: TGTGCCAGCAGCTTTGCGCGGCACCTTCTGAACACTGAAGCTTTCTTT.

This clone was observed once. This chain uses TRBV18 with TRBJ1-2; TRBD1 matches at 7 bases. The V segment lost 3 bases and the J segment 1 base; nucleotides outside the gene matches: 8. Germline CDR1 and CDR2: KGHSH and LQKENI. The CDR3 has 16 residues. The CDR3 sequence: CASSPLTGLHNYGYTF. DNA of the CDR3: TGTGCCAGCTCACCCTTGACAGGGCTCCATAACTATGGCTACACCTTC.

The chain employs TRBV12-5 and TRBJ1-6; D call uncertain. V lost 4 bases, J lost 4 bases, and 11 bases lay in between. This CDR3 is built from 15 residues. Per germline, CDR1 LGHNT and CDR2 FRNRAP. CDR3 sequence: CASGSGEEYNSPLHF. CDR3 bases: TGTGCTAGTGGTTCTGGTGAGGAGTATAATTCACCCCTCCACTTT.

The chain combines TRBV5-5 with TRBJ1-4; D gene ambiguous. The CDR3 runs to 15 residues. V shed 0 bases and J shed 8 bases, with 14 bases lying between them. Per germline, CDR1 SGHKS and CDR2 YYEKEE (reference sequence). DNA for the CDR3: TGTGCCAGCAGCTTGGCCGTTAGCGTAGGCGAAAAACTGTTTTTT. Amino acids: CASSLAVSVGEKLFF.

The chain carries TRBV4-1 and TRBJ2-7; TRBD1 aligns across 8 bases. This CDR3 has 19 amino acids. Germline V CDR1 and CDR2: MGHRA, YSYEKL. The junction had 17 bases not matched to a gene; V was cut back by 1 base and J by 3 bases. DNA for the CDR3: TGCGCCAGCAGCCAAGCTCATCCCAGAATCGACAGGGGAGTCTACGAGCAGTACTTC. Amino acids: CASSQAHPRIDRGVYEQYF.

The chain links TRBV27 to TRBJ2-4, with TRBD2 matching over 7 bases. With 8 bases clipped from V and 5 bases from J, the junction kept 3 bases outside the gene matches. This CDR3 spans 12 amino acids. Per the germline V gene, CDR1 is MNHEY and CDR2 is SMNVEV (reference sequence). In nucleotides, the CDR3 is TGTGCCAGCGGGGGGGGTCAAAACATTCAGTACTTC. This sequence encodes CASGGGQNIQYF.

The chain employs TRBV7-3 and TRBJ2-5; 7 nucleotides line up with TRBD2. J gave up 5 bases and V 6 bases, and 12 bases lay outside the gene matches. The CDR3 contains 15 residues. Germline V gene sequence: CDR1 SGHTA, CDR2 FQGTGA. DNA for the CDR3: TGTGCCAGCAGTCCCCACGCCGGGGGGATCGAGACCCAGTACTTC. Translated: CASSPHAGGIETQYF.

The rearrangement joins TRBV14 to TRBJ2-7; TRBD1 aligns across 9 bases. This CDR3 has 15 amino acids. Looked up from germline, CDR1 is SGHDN and CDR2 is FVKESK. J was trimmed by 4 bases and V by 4 bases; bases with no gene match: 8. CDR3 nucleotide sequence: TGTGCCAGCAGCCGCTCGGGACAGGGAAGTTACGAGCAGTACTTC. It is translated as CASSRSGQGSYEQYF.

This chain uses TRBV6-1 with TRBJ1-1; 8 nucleotides line up with TRBD1. After removal of 6 bases from V and 8 bases from J, the junction contained 5 bases not matched to a gene. The CDR3 runs 12 residues. Looked up from germline, CDR1 is MNHNS and CDR2 is SASEGT. CDR3 protein: CASRINRGEAFF. In DNA form, the CDR3 reads TGTGCCAGCAGGATAAACAGGGGGGAAGCTTTCTTT.

This clone was picked up one time. The V and J genes are TRBV5-6 and TRBJ1-2; no clear D gene. This CDR3 spans 13 amino acids. CDR1 is SGHDT and CDR2 is YYEEEE in the germline V gene. V was clipped by 0 bases and J by 7 bases, with 10 bases between them. The CDR3 DNA follows: TGTGCCAGCAGCTTGGCAGGCGCGGGTGGCTACACCTTC. Translated, it gives CASSLAGAGGYTF.

The chain is built from TRBV7-8 and TRBJ2-1, with D possibly being TRBD2 (5 bases). The CDR3 covers 14 residues. V was clipped by 6 bases and J by 8 bases, with 17 bases between them. CDR1 SGHVS and CDR2 FQNEAQ come from the germline V gene. The CDR3 DNA follows: TGTGCCAGCAGTCCCCGGGGTAGGCTCCATGAGCAGTTCTTC. Protein: CASSPRGRLHEQFF.

This sequence joins TRBV7-3 and TRBJ2-7; TRBD1 is a possible D gene (6 bases). Germline lookup yields CDR1 SGHTA and CDR2 FQGTGA. Trimming cost V 3 bases and J 7 bases, with 13 bases left between them. CDR3 length: 13 amino acids. The CDR3 DNA is TGTGCCAGCAGCTTCCGGGCAGGGGTTGAGCAGTACTTC. Its protein product is CASSFRAGVEQYF.

The rearrangement joins TRBV6-5 to TRBJ1-2; D is unresolved. This CDR3 has 15 amino acids. The ends were cut back, 7 bases at V and 7 bases at J, with 22 bases in the middle. CDR1 and CDR2 from the germline V gene are MNHEY and SVGAGI. The CDR3 region is CASTLRHSPGSGYTF. The CDR3 nucleotides are TGTGCCAGCACCCTACGGCATAGCCCGGGTAGTGGCTACACCTTC.

The chain uses TRBV4-1 and TRBJ1-5; D unresolved. Trimming took off 0 bases at V and 9 bases at J, with 15 bases between the two ends. This CDR3 is 15 amino acids long. Germline CDR1 and CDR2: MGHRA and YSYEKL. The chain's CDR3 is CASSQEAQSNWPQHF. The CDR3 DNA sequence: TGCGCCAGCAGCCAAGAGGCACAGTCCAATTGGCCCCAGCATTTT.

The rearrangement links TRBV28 to TRBJ2-7, with 11 bases that match TRBD1. The trim removed 4 bases at V and 1 base at J, leaving 6 bases unmatched. Germline lookup yields CDR1 MDHEN and CDR2 SYDVKM. This CDR3 has 16 residues. CDR3 amino acids: CASSSPGQGASYEQYF. The CDR3 bases are TGTGCCAGCAGTTCCCCAGGACAGGGGGCGTCCTACGAGCAGTACTTC.

The V call is TRBV30, the J call TRBJ2-7, with a possible D match to TRBD1 (6 bases). Between the trimmed V and J ends, which lost 4 bases and 3 bases, there was a span of 13 bases. The CDR3 spans 13 residues. Looked up from germline, CDR1 is GTSNPN and CDR2 is SVGIG (reference sequence). CDR3 in DNA: TGTGCCTGGACCAGGGGAAAAGACTACGAGCAGTACTTC. It encodes CAWTRGKDYEQYF. The full variable domain, in which reference TRBV30 and TRBJ2-7 provide the parts outside the CDR3, is SQTIHQWPATLVQPVGSPLSLECTVEGTSNPNLYWYRQAAGRGLQLLFYSVGIGQISSEVPQNLSASRPQDRQFILSSKKLLLSDSGFYLCAWTRGKDYEQYFGPGTRLTVT.

The chain joins TRBV2 to TRBJ1-4; D is unresolved. Germline CDR1 SNHLY, CDR2 FYNNEI. Trimming removed 2 bases at V and 10 bases at J, with 8 bases between. This CDR3 is built from 12 residues. The DNA of the CDR3 is TGTGCCAGCAGTGAAAGCGTCGGAAAACTGTTTTTT. This codes for CASSESVGKLFF.